The text below deals with one T cell receptor (beta chain). Its antigen is as yet unknown. This record comes from a study of post-analysis software for immune sequencing data. In the study overall: Patients with relapsing-remitting, secondary progressive and progressive-relapsing multiple sclerosis courses were all represented.

Regarding the study as a whole: Comparison with controls showed significantly lower normalized Chao1 diversity in multiple sclerosis patients. With TRBV5-6, TRBV5-1 and TRBV20-1 included, 4 or 5 TRBV segments were more frequent in patients than in controls.

Researchers reported that TCR beta cDNA libraries carried unique molecular identifiers. With about 0.9 to 11 million T cells as the source, roughly 0.5 million cDNA molecules resulted. From the PCR reads, TCRdb called clonotypes with MiXCR, one entry per CDR3 protein. The data show 700,000 to 800,000 distinct CDR3 sequences, about 27% seen once. Germline CDR1 reads MNHEY; CDR2 reads SMNVEV (reference sequence). Trimming took off 6 bases at V and 9 bases at J, with 18 bases between the two ends. The CDR3 runs 14 residues. This receptor was obtained from a girl aged 5 to 17 with multiple sclerosis. The chain carries TRBV27 and TRBJ2-4; a weak D match, TRBD2 (7 bases). Input material: blood. CDR3 sequence reads: CASSLGGPWGIQYF. The DNA for the CDR3 is TGTGCCAGCAGCCTCGGGGGGCCTTGGGGCATTCAGTACTTC.